This T cell receptor (beta chain) was sequenced during a study of T cell clonality in common variable immunodeficiency. This clone showed up many times. Its matching antigen is unknown. The sequenced fragment ends 3 residues before the CDR3 boundary, so the rest is inferred from the germline J gene. Study conclusions and caveats: Fewer TCRbeta clones were shared among CVID subjects than controls.

The length of the CDR3 is 13 residues. V lost 6 bases to trimming and J lost 7 bases, with 15 bases between them. Per germline, CDR1 SNHLY and CDR2 FYNNEI. Sequencing input was equivalent genomic DNA from CVID and controls. The data were produced by immunoSEQ multiplex PCR, yet TCRdb's version contains in-frame clones alone and is incomplete. The repertoire yields around 42,000 clones, none seen only once; the top ten contain about 3%. The chain employs TRBV2 and TRBJ1-2; D remains ambiguous. Specimen: peripheral blood mononuclear cells. The receptor was derived from a person aged 18 to 70 in good health. The DNA read from the CDR3 is TGTGCCAGCAGGGGCCACTTACTGGGTGGC. Protein sequence: CASRGHLLGG. The entire CDR3 protein reads CASRGHLLGGYTF.